A single sample is the source of the 16 T cell receptor beta chains below, sequenced in a study of glioma-infiltrating T cells. Using RNA template, CDR3s of TCR alpha and beta were amplified with iRepertoire arm-PCR. TCRdb passed the multiplex PCR reads through MiXCR, listing each CDR3 protein once. This table holds 150,000 to 200,000 distinct CDR3 sequences, about 46% found once. Source material: glioma tissue, nonneoplastic brain tissue, or PBMCs (not recorded which). These receptors all come from a human donor with low-grade glioma or glioblastoma, undergoing nonglioma brain surgery, or in good health (not recorded which).

With regard to this clonotype: It may be a read error: a sequence one base away is much more abundant. The CDR3 DNA sequence: TGTGCCAGCAGCTCCAGTCTCATGAATGAGCAGTTCTTC. As protein: CASSSSLMNEQFF. The V call is TRBV7-2, the J call TRBJ2-1, with D unclear. The V gene's germline CDR1 is SGHTA and CDR2 FQGNSA. The CDR3 extends over 13 amino acids. V was trimmed by 4 bases and J by 7 bases, leaving 11 bases between them.

This clonotype has a count of ten or more. This chain joins TRBV3-1 and TRBJ1-1, with a weak D call TRBD1 (6 bases). The CDR3 runs to 13 residues. Germline loops: CDR1 LGHDT, CDR2 YNNKEL (reference sequence). V shed 4 bases and J shed 1 base, with 7 bases lying between them. Here the CDR3 reads CASSRDTNTEAFF. CDR3 sequence (DNA): TGTGCCAGCAGCCGGGACACGAACACTGAAGCTTTCTTT.

Comments on this clonotype: The junction departs from the called germline gene at one end, perhaps through a read error. The V gene is TRBV20-1, the J gene TRBJ2-7; possible D gene TRBD1, 5 bases. CDR3 length: 15 residues. Per the germline V gene, CDR1 is DFQATT and CDR2 is SNEGSKA (reference sequence). The CDR3 reads CSARDQGRVIYEQYF. CDR3 DNA: TGCAGTGCTAGAGATCAGGGTAGGGTCATTTACGAACAGTACTTC.

To note about this clonotype: A much more abundant neighbour one base away suggests this may be a read error. The J gene is TRBJ2-4, the V gene TRBV20-1; a weak D match, TRBD1 (6 bases). CDR3 length: 14 amino acids. Trimming took off 0 bases at V and 10 bases at J, with 16 bases between the two ends. Per germline, CDR1 DFQATT and CDR2 SNEGSKA (reference sequence). The chain's CDR3 is CSARDGQLGKIQYF. Written as DNA, the CDR3 is TGCAGTGCTAGAGACGGACAGCTCGGAAAAATTCAGTACTTC.

About this clonotype itself: A much larger clone sits a single nucleotide away, making a read error possible. V is TRBV20-1 and J is TRBJ2-1; the match to TRBD2 covers 9 bases. CDR1 is DFQATT, CDR2 SNEGSKA, per germline (reference sequence). The length of the CDR3 is 15 residues. The ends lost 6 bases at V and 5 bases at J; junction bases unmatched: 11. In DNA form, the CDR3 reads TGCAGTGCGCCTCAGAGCGGGAGGCAGAACAATGAGCAGTTCTTC. This encodes CSAPQSGRQNNEQFF.

As concerns this clonotype: A much larger clone is a single base away; this may be a read error. The V and J genes are TRBV20-1 and TRBJ2-7; D uncertain. Trimming stripped 4 bases from V and 3 bases from J, with 13 bases between. The germline gives CDR1 DFQATT, CDR2 SNEGSKA (reference sequence). The CDR3 contains 13 residues. The CDR3 DNA sequence: TGCAGTGCTATGAGTAGGGTTAACTACGAGCAGTACTTC. Amino acid sequence: CSAMSRVNYEQYF.

The gene calls are TRBV20-1 and TRBJ2-3; D call uncertain. The CDR3 covers 12 residues. Germline loops: CDR1 DFQATT, CDR2 SNEGSKA (reference sequence). The ends were cut back, 2 bases at V and 3 bases at J, with 6 bases in the middle. CDR3 amino acids: CSARNATDTQYF. The CDR3 coding sequence is TGCAGTGCTAGAAACGCAACAGATACGCAGTATTTT.

This clonotype showed up many times. CDR3 DNA sequence: TGTGCCAGCAGCGAAACCCGGGGGTTGAGTTTGAACACTGAAGCTTTCTTT. Residues: CASSETRGLSLNTEAFF. The chain recombines TRBV28 with TRBJ1-1; the D gene is possibly TRBD1 (5 bases). This CDR3 spans 17 amino acids. With 6 bases removed from V and 0 bases from J, the gap between germline ends came to 20 bases. Looked up from germline, CDR1 is MDHEN and CDR2 is SYDVKM.

This clonotype has more than one count but fewer than ten. The chain is built from TRBV4-1 and TRBJ2-4; TRBD2 is a possible D gene (5 bases). The CDR3 length is 20 residues. Germline V gene data show CDR1 as MGHRA and CDR2 as YSYEKL. Trimming removed 1 base from V and 0 bases from J, with 22 bases in between. The CDR3, as DNA: TGCGCCAGCAGCCAAGGAGAAGACCGAGGACTGAGAATAGCCAAAAACATTCAGTACTTC. This encodes CASSQGEDRGLRIAKNIQYF.

This clonotype was recorded at least ten times. One end of the junction varies from germline; a read error may be responsible. This sequence joins TRBV28 and TRBJ1-3, with D maybe TRBD1 (6 bases). CDR3 length: 14 amino acids. Germline V CDR1 and CDR2: MDHEN, SYDVKM. DNA of the CDR3: TGTGCCAGCAGTCCCGAGGGGGATGGAGACACCATATATTTT. Protein product: CASSPEGDGDTIYF.

This clonotype appeared many times. The V gene is TRBV2, the J gene TRBJ2-5, with 9 bases lining up with TRBD1. Germline V gene sequence: CDR1 SNHLY, CDR2 FYNNEI. CDR3 length: 15 residues. The junction had 3 bases not matched to a gene; V was cut back by 3 bases and J by 1 base. Written as DNA, the CDR3 is TGTGCCAGCAGTGATTGGACAGGGGCCCAAGAGACCCAGTACTTC. Its protein product is CASSDWTGAQETQYF.

The V call is TRBV12-3 or TRBV12-4, the J call TRBJ2-3; 11 bases fit TRBD2. Losses at the gene ends were 5 bases for V and 6 bases for J; bases not matched to a gene: 19. This CDR3 is 19 amino acids long. The CDR3 is CASSLTALGLADRGDTQYF. CDR3 bases: TGTGCCAGCAGTCTCACGGCCCTGGGACTAGCGGACCGAGGGGATACGCAGTATTTT.

This clonotype has a count of ten or more. The chain recombines TRBV2 with TRBJ1-5, with TRBD1 matching 7 bases. After removal of 4 bases from V and 3 bases from J, the junction contained 9 bases not matched to a gene. The CDR3 extends over 16 amino acids. Germline CDR1 and CDR2: SNHLY and FYNNEI. The chain's CDR3 is CASSGLGTVYNQPQHF. CDR3 DNA sequence: TGTGCCAGCAGTGGACTCGGGACAGTCTACAATCAGCCCCAGCATTTT. The variable domain in full, with the rest retrieved from reference TRBV2 and TRBJ1-5, is EPEVTQTPSHQVTQMGQEVILRCVPISNHLYFYWYRQILGQKVEFLVSFYNNEISEKSEIFDDQFSVERPDGSNFTLKIRSTKLEDSAMYFCASSGLGTVYNQPQHFGDGTRLSIL.

This rearrangement joins TRBV12-3 or TRBV12-4 to TRBJ2-1; perhaps TRBD2 as D (5 bases). The length of the CDR3 is 11 residues. V shed 0 bases and J shed 12 bases, with 6 bases lying between them. The CDR3 region is CASSLAGRQFF. In DNA, the CDR3 is TGTGCCAGCAGTTTAGCAGGGAGGCAGTTCTTC.

Concerning this clonotype itself: A read error is possible here, since a much larger clone lies one base away. The genes are TRBV19 and TRBJ1-2, with a tentative D call TRBD1 (5 bases). The CDR3 loop spans 13 amino acids. Per germline, CDR1 LNHDA and CDR2 SQIVND (reference sequence). Trimming left V 8 bases short and J 2 bases short, with 12 bases between. The CDR3 sequence: CASRRDGNYGYTF. The CDR3, as DNA: TGTGCCAGTCGTCGGGACGGCAACTATGGCTACACCTTC.

This clonotype was seen at least ten times. The chain recombines TRBV7-2 with TRBJ2-3; possible D gene TRBD2, 6 bases. CDR3 length: 15 residues. The V gene lost 4 bases and the J gene lost 2 bases, with 13 bases spanning the gap. Germline V gives CDR1 SGHTA, CDR2 FQGNSA. The CDR3: CASSSARTTTDTQYF. CDR3 DNA sequence: TGTGCCAGCAGCTCCGCCCGGACTACCACAGATACGCAGTATTTT.